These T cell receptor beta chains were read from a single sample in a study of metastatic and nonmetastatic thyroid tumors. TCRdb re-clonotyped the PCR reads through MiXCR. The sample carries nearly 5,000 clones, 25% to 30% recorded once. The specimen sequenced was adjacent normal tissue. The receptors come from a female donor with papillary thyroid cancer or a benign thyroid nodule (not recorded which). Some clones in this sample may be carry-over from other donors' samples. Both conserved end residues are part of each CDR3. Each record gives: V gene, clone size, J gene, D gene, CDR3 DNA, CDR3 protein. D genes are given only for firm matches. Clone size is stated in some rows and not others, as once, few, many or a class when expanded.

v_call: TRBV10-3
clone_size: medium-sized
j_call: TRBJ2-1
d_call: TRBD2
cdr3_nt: TGTGCCATCAGTGAGTCAAGCGGGAGTGGCGAGCAGTTCTTC
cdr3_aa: CAISESSGSGEQFF

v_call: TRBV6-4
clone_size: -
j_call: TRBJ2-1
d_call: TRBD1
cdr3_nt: TGTGCCAGCAGTAAACAGGGGGCCGGGTTCGGTTTGATTGAGCAGTTCTTC
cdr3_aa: CASSKQGAGFGLIEQFF

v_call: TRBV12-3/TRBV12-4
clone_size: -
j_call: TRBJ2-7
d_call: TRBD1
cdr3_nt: TGTGCCAGCAGTTTGTCCGGGACAGCGAACTCCTACGAGCAGTACTTC
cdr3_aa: CASSLSGTANSYEQYF

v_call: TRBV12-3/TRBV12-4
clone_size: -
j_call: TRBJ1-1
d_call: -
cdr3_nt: TGTGCCAGCAGTTCACAGGGAAGTAGCACTGAAGCTTTCTTT
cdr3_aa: CASSSQGSSTEAFF

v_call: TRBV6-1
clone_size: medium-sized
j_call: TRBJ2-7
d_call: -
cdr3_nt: TGTGCCAGCCGGATACCTGGGGGCGGATACGAGCAGTACTTC
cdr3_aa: CASRIPGGGYEQYF

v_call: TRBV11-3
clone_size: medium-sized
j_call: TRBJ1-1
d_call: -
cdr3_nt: TGTGCCAGCAGCTTTGGACTGCGGGGGGAAGCTTTCTTT
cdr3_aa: CASSFGLRGEAFF

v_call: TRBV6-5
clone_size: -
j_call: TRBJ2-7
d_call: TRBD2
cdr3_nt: TGTGCCAGCAGTTACACTAGCGGAGCCTACGAGCAGTACTTC
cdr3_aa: CASSYTSGAYEQYF

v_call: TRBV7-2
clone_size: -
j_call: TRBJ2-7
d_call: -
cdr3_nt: TGTGCCAGTAGCTCTAGCGCCGCGACAGTGTGGGAGCAGTACTTC
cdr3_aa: CASSSSAATVWEQYF

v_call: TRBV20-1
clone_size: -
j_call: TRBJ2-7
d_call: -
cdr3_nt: TGCAGTGCTCCCAACAGACAGAGGACCTACGAGCAGTACTTC
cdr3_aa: CSAPNRQRTYEQYF

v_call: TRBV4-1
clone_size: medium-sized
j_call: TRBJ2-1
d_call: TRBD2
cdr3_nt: TGCGCCAGCAGCCCAGGACTAGCGGACTACAATGAGCAGTTCTTC
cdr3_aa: CASSPGLADYNEQFF